The 11 T cell receptor beta chains below come from one sample, sequenced in a study of blood T cell repertoires in COVID-19. Profiling relied on immunoSEQ multiplex PCR, and the TCRdb table lists in-frame clones only, not all of them. The repertoire holds roughly 250,000 clones, with approximately 81% as singletons. The sample comprised peripheral blood. The receptors here all came from a woman aged 60 to 75 with active or convalescent COVID-19.

This clone has just one count. V is TRBV13 and J is TRBJ1-1; D is perhaps TRBD1 (6 bases). V lost 11 bases to trimming and J lost 5 bases, with 21 bases between them. This CDR3 is 14 amino acids long. Germline V gives CDR1 PRHDT, CDR2 FYEKMQ (reference sequence). The CDR3: CAGKDSMRGTEAFF. In DNA, the CDR3 is TGTGCCGGAAAGGACAGTATGAGAGGGACTGAAGCTTTCTTT. The full variable domain, its missing parts supplied by reference TRBV13 and TRBJ1-1, is AAGVIQSPRHLIKEKRETATLKCYPIPRHDTVYWYQQGPGQDPQFLISFYEKMQSDKGSIPDRFSAQQFSDYHSELNMSSLELGDSALYFCAGKDSMRGTEAFFGQGTRLTVV.

The chain recombines TRBV6-5 with TRBJ1-2; D unclear. The CDR3 consists of 13 residues. V was cut by 2 bases and J by 6 bases, with 10 bases left in between. CDR1 is MNHEY, CDR2 SVGAGI, per germline. The CDR3 protein is CASSYEGINGYTF. CDR3 DNA: TGTGCCAGCAGTTACGAGGGTATTAATGGCTACACCTTC.

The rearrangement joins TRBV7-9 to TRBJ2-6; 7 positions match TRBD1. This CDR3 has 16 residues. Looked up from germline, CDR1 is SEHNR and CDR2 is FQNEAQ (reference sequence). J lost 4 bases, V lost 5 bases, and 8 bases had no gene match. CDR3 nucleotide sequence: TGTGCCAGCAGCGTCTACAGGGGAGCGGGGGCCAACGTCCTGACTTTC. Protein product: CASSVYRGAGANVLTF. Full variable domain (rest looked up from reference TRBV7-9 and TRBJ2-6): DTGVSQNPRHKITKRGQNVTFRCDPISEHNRLYWYRQTLGQGPEFLTYFQNEAQLEKSRLLSDRFSAERPKGSFSTLEIQRTEQGDSAMYLCASSVYRGAGANVLTFGAGSRLTVL.

The chain carries TRBV7-9 and TRBJ2-6; the D is unclear. The V end lost 4 bases, the J end lost 0 bases, and 13 bases lay between the germline ends. The length of the CDR3 is 17 residues. Germline assignment: CDR1 SEHNR and CDR2 FQNEAQ (reference sequence). The CDR3, as DNA: TGTGCCAGCAGCTCTACCACTCTTTTCTCTGGGGCCAACGTCCTGACTTTC. Translating it yields CASSSTTLFSGANVLTF.

This rearrangement joins TRBV6-5 to TRBJ1-2, with D maybe TRBD1 (6 bases). V lost 10 bases, J lost 0 bases, and 12 bases lay in between. CDR1 and CDR2 from the germline V gene are MNHEY and SVGAGI. This CDR3 has 13 amino acids. In DNA form, the CDR3 reads TGTGCCACCGCCCCAGGGGCTAACTATGGCTACACCTTC. This sequence encodes CATAPGANYGYTF.

The J gene is TRBJ2-2, the V gene TRBV2, with D possibly being TRBD1 (5 bases). The CDR3 consists of 16 residues. V was trimmed by 3 bases and J by 1 base, leaving 12 bases between them. Germline CDR1 and CDR2: SNHLY and FYNNEI. CDR3 protein: CASSELWQGNTGELFF. CDR3 nucleotides: TGTGCCAGCAGTGAGCTGTGGCAGGGGAACACCGGGGAGCTGTTTTTT. The full variable domain, with the rest looked up from reference TRBV2 and TRBJ2-2, is EPEVTQTPSHQVTQMGQEVILRCVPISNHLYFYWYRQILGQKVEFLVSFYNNEISEKSEIFDDQFSVERPDGSNFTLKIRSTKLEDSAMYFCASSELWQGNTGELFFGEGSRLTVL.

The chain links TRBV15 to TRBJ2-7; maybe TRBD1 (5 bases). CDR1 is LNHNV, CDR2 YYDKDF, per germline (reference sequence). V lost 0 bases, J lost 3 bases, and 12 bases lay in between. CDR3 length: 15 residues. Here the CDR3 reads CATSRDPAGNYEQYF. In DNA form, the CDR3 reads TGTGCCACCAGCAGAGATCCGGCAGGGAACTACGAGCAGTACTTC.

The chain couples TRBV19 to TRBJ1-6; D gene unclear. The CDR3 runs to 12 residues. V was clipped by 7 bases and J by 13 bases, with 14 bases between them. Germline CDR1 LNHDA, CDR2 SQIVND (reference sequence). Written as DNA, the CDR3 is TGTGCCAGTAACCGGAGTCCCAACCCCCTCCACTTT. This codes for CASNRSPNPLHF.

CDR3 in amino acids: CASSPPLADSYEQYF. In DNA, the CDR3 is TGTGCCAGCAGTCCGCCGCTAGCGGACTCCTACGAGCAGTACTTC. The chain employs TRBV28 and TRBJ2-7, with 7 bases that match TRBD2. The CDR3 spans 15 residues. The junction had 7 bases not matched to a gene; V was cut back by 5 bases and J by 0 bases. Germline CDR1 MDHEN, CDR2 SYDVKM. Supplemented by reference TRBV28 and TRBJ2-7, the full variable domain reads DVKVTQSSRYLVKRTGEKVFLECVQDMDHENMFWYRQDPGLGLRLIYFSYDVKMKEKGDIPEGYSVSREKKERFSLILESASTNQTSMYLCASSPPLADSYEQYFGPGTRLTVT.

This clone is a singleton in its sample. One end of the junction does not line up with germline, which may come from a read error. V and J are TRBV9 and TRBJ1-1; D is unresolved. The CDR3 has 12 residues. Germline V gene data show CDR1 as SGDLS and CDR2 as YYNGEE. CDR3 bases: TGTGCCAGCAGCGTAGACCCATCCCCACTAGTCTTT. Protein sequence: CASSVDPSPLVF.

In this sample, this clone turned up a few times. V usage is TRBV29-1 and J usage is TRBJ1-2; TRBD1 agrees at 8 bases. Per germline, CDR1 SQVTM and CDR2 ANQGSEA. Trimming at V came to 7 bases and at J to 7 bases, leaving 11 bases not matched to a gene. The CDR3 consists of 13 residues. The chain's CDR3 is CSGLPQGAGGYTF. In nucleotides, the CDR3 is TGCAGCGGCCTCCCTCAGGGGGCTGGTGGCTACACCTTC.